Shown below are 9 T cell receptor beta chains from a single sample sequenced in a study of chemoradiotherapy in HPV16-positive cancers. The repertoire was sequenced with immunoSEQ multiplex PCR; TCRdb's copy has only in-frame clones and lacks some. Of around 3,500 clones listed, roughly 95% are singletons. This specimen was tumor tissue, taken from a patient who underwent chemoradiotherapy. The receptors were gathered from a human donor with HPV-associated anogenital cancer.

V is TRBV29-1 and J is TRBJ1-2; D uncertain. This CDR3 has 12 amino acids. Germline CDR1 SQVTM, CDR2 ANQGSEA. Trimming pared 6 bases from V and 5 bases from J, leaving 13 bases between. As DNA, the CDR3 is TGCAGCGTCCGACAACCGGGGTATGGCTACACCTTC. Protein sequence: CSVRQPGYGYTF.

This sequence joins TRBV2 and TRBJ1-5, with D unresolved. The V end was cut by 5 bases, the J end by 5 bases, with 13 bases between. This CDR3 region has 14 residues. The germline V gene has CDR1 SNHLY and CDR2 FYNNEI. The CDR3 spells CASSLDGKDQPQHF. The CDR3 DNA is TGTGCCAGCAGTTTGGACGGAAAAGATCAGCCCCAGCATTTT.

The chain uses TRBV19 and TRBJ2-1; D gene ambiguous. V dropped 3 bases and J dropped 4 bases, with 7 bases sitting between them. Germline CDR1 is LNHDA and CDR2 is SQIVND (reference sequence). This CDR3 contains 13 residues. CDR3 nucleotide sequence: TGTGCCAGTAGTATGGGATCTTACAATGAGCAGTTCTTC. This gives the protein CASSMGSYNEQFF.

The chain recombines TRBV7-8 with TRBJ2-2; 8 positions agree with TRBD2. J gave up 5 bases and V 5 bases, and 7 bases lay outside the gene matches. The germline V gene encodes CDR1 SGHVS and CDR2 FQNEAQ. The CDR3 is 15 residues long. The CDR3 sequence: CASSPSGRWTGELFF. Written as DNA, the CDR3 is TGTGCCAGCAGCCCGAGCGGGAGATGGACCGGGGAGCTGTTTTTT.

The chain uses TRBV11-2 and TRBJ2-2; no firm D call. From germline, CDR1 is SGHAT and CDR2 FQNNGV. Trimming took 5 bases from V and 0 from J, leaving 19 bases between them. The CDR3 runs 18 residues. CDR3 sequence reads: CASSLLSPQAANTGELFF. Here the CDR3 DNA reads TGTGCCAGCAGCCTTTTATCCCCCCAGGCGGCGAACACCGGGGAGCTGTTTTTT.

J is TRBJ2-2 and V is TRBV9; D tentatively reads TRBD1 or TRBD2 (6 bases each). The CDR3 totals 15 residues. CDR1 is SGDLS, CDR2 YYNGEE, per germline. With 5 bases removed from V and 5 bases from J, the gap between germline ends came to 16 bases. CDR3 region: CASRGQEGGTGELFF. The CDR3 DNA sequence: TGTGCCAGCAGGGGGCAGGAAGGGGGGACCGGGGAGCTGTTTTTT. The whole variable domain, filled in from reference TRBV9 and TRBJ2-2, reads DSGVTQTPKHLITATGQRVTLRCSPRSGDLSVYWYQQSLDQGLQFLIQYYNGEERAKGNILERFSAQQFPDLHSELNLSSLELGDSALYFCASRGQEGGTGELFFGEGSRLTVL.

The chain carries TRBV11-2 and TRBJ2-7; D is perhaps TRBD1 or TRBD2 (5 bases each). This CDR3 spans 14 amino acids. The germline CDR1 and CDR2 sequences are SGHAT and FQNNGV. With 4 bases removed from V and 3 bases from J, the gap between germline ends came to 13 bases. The DNA of the CDR3 is TGTGCCAGCAGCTCCGGGACGGCTAGCTACGAGCAGTACTTC. Residues: CASSSGTASYEQYF.

The rearrangement links TRBV5-8 to TRBJ2-2; D gene ambiguous. The germline gives CDR1 SGHTS, CDR2 YDEGEE. V gave up 5 bases and J gave up 3 bases, with 14 bases separating them. This CDR3 has 15 residues. CDR3 protein: CASRPSQLYTGELFF. The CDR3 bases are TGTGCCAGCAGACCGTCCCAGCTATACACCGGGGAGCTGTTTTTT.

This chain uses TRBV9 with TRBJ2-7; D call uncertain. The germline gives CDR1 SGDLS, CDR2 YYNGEE. The CDR3 is 13 amino acids. V lost 3 bases and J 1 base, leaving 8 bases between the germline ends. DNA for the CDR3: TGTGCCAGCAGCGCCCCGTCTTCCTACGAGCAGTACTTC. Amino acids: CASSAPSSYEQYF.